The next 13 T cell receptor beta chains were all read from a single sample in a study of T cells expressing NK-cell markers. After re-calling the 5' RACE reads, TCRdb lists one entry per CDR3 protein, DNA absent. The sample yields 500,000 to 700,000 distinct CDR3 sequences, of which the top ten take up 3% to 4.5%. Sequenced sample: blood T cells: a sorted CD56 or NKG2C T cell subset, CD4+ or CD8+ T cells, or bulk PBMC T cells (not recorded which). Receptor source: a young man in good health.

The rearrangement uses TRBV5-5 and TRBJ1-2; TCRdb outputs TRBD1, but without DNA this stays unchecked. The V gene's germline CDR1 is SGHKS and CDR2 YYEKEE (reference sequence). The length of the CDR3 is 15 residues. This CDR3 is CASSPTRTVYGGYTF. The full variable domain, rest sourced from reference TRBV5-5 and TRBJ1-2, is DAGVTQSPTHLIKTRGQQVTLRCSPISGHKSVSWYQQVLGQGPQFIFQYYEKEERGRGNFPDRFSARQFPNYSSELNVNALLLGDSALYLCASSPTRTVYGGYTFGSGTRLTVV.

V gene TRBV12-5 combines with J gene TRBJ1-5; without DNA, the TCRdb call of TRBD1 cannot be checked. From germline, CDR1 is LGHNT and CDR2 FRNRAP. There are 16 residues in the CDR3. CDR3 residues: CASGLVLGDSNQPQHF.

The chain uses TRBV27 and TRBJ2-1; with no DNA, the TCRdb D assignment of TRBD2 cannot be verified. The CDR3 loop spans 19 amino acids. Germline V gene data show CDR1 as MNHEY and CDR2 as SMNVEV (reference sequence). The CDR3 is CASSSPGLAVRGGYNEQFF.

The chain combines TRBV21-1 with TRBJ2-2; the D gene TCRdb calls, TRBD2, cannot be checked with no DNA. TRBV21-1 is a pseudogene segment. This CDR3 spans 14 amino acids. The CDR3 spells CASTGPGRVWELFF.

The chain carries TRBV29-1 and TRBJ2-1. The CDR3 extends over 14 amino acids. Germline V CDR1 and CDR2: SQVTM, ANQGSEA. CDR3 residues: CSVKQVLAHNEQFF.

The chain is built from TRBV5-1 and TRBJ2-1; TCRdb calls TRBD2, which cannot be checked without DNA. Germline V gene data show CDR1 as SGHRS and CDR2 as YFSETQ. The CDR3 is made up of 13 amino acids. This CDR3 reads CASFPLGGDEQFF.

The CDR3 sequence: CASSFPWDSTSDEQFF. This rearrangement joins TRBV11-2 to TRBJ2-1; TCRdb's assignment of TRBD1 cannot be checked, as there is no DNA. The CDR3 has 16 residues. Germline V gene lookup returns CDR1 SGHAT and CDR2 FQNNGV.

The chain uses TRBV7-2 and TRBJ1-1; TCRdb names TRBD1, which stays unverified in the absence of DNA. Germline loops: CDR1 SGHTA, CDR2 FQGNSA. The CDR3 is 15 amino acids. CDR3 region: CASLRRGQKNTEAFF.

This sequence joins TRBV30 and TRBJ2-7; TCRdb selects TRBD1, and the lack of DNA leaves this call unchecked. Germline assignment: CDR1 GTSNPN and CDR2 SVGIG (reference sequence). The CDR3 has 15 amino acids. CDR3 in amino acids: CAWSVLRDTTYEQYF.

This chain uses TRBV29-1 with TRBJ2-5; TCRdb gives TRBD1 as the D gene, but with no DNA this cannot be confirmed. The CDR3 sequence is 13 residues long. From germline, CDR1 is SQVTM and CDR2 ANQGSEA. CDR3: CSVEGQGSETQYF.

The CDR3 loop reads CASSSQDEQFF. The rearrangement uses TRBV12-3 or TRBV12-4 and TRBJ2-1. This CDR3 contains 11 residues.

CDR3 sequence: CATSDQYGYTF. The V gene is TRBV24-1, the J gene TRBJ1-2. This CDR3 has 11 residues. Germline V CDR1 and CDR2: KGHDR, SFDVKD.

The chain recombines TRBV24-1 with TRBJ2-1; the TCRdb D gene call, TRBD1, has no DNA to confirm it. This CDR3 region has 15 residues. In germline, CDR1 is KGHDR, CDR2 SFDVKD. This chain's CDR3 is CATSDRKGVINEQFF.